These 13 T cell receptor beta chains were sequenced from one sample in a study. TCRdb reanalysed the 5' RACE reads using MiXCR and keeps one entry per CDR3 protein. The sample holds 45,000 to 70,000 distinct CDR3 sequences; 25% to 30% are singletons and the top ten take about 3%. Sequenced input: tumor-infiltrating memory CD4+ T cells sorted from the breast tumor. Subset of the sample: memory CD4+ T cells, CD4+CD45RO+CD25-. Every receptor here comes from a female donor with breast cancer.

In its sample, this clonotype was seen a few times. One end of the junction varies from germline; a read error may be responsible. The chain couples TRBV20-1 to TRBJ2-1, with D possibly TRBD2 on 6 matching bases. This CDR3 is built from 13 residues. The germline gives CDR1 DFQATT, CDR2 SNEGSKA (reference sequence). The CDR3, as DNA: TGCAGTGCTAGTAGGGACTCCGACAATGAGCAGTTCTTC. It codes for CSASRDSDNEQFF.

The V call is TRBV29-1, the J call TRBJ1-2; D may be TRBD1 (6 bases). V was trimmed by 5 bases and J by 8 bases, leaving 18 bases between them. CDR1 is SQVTM, CDR2 ANQGSEA, per germline. The CDR3 spans 13 residues. Here the CDR3 reads CSVQVNSRGGYTF. CDR3 DNA sequence: TGCAGCGTTCAGGTCAACAGCAGGGGAGGCTACACCTTC.

This clonotype was observed many times. V and J are TRBV12-3 or TRBV12-4 and TRBJ1-1; no clear D gene. This CDR3 is 13 amino acids long. V was trimmed by 6 bases and J by 11 bases, leaving 19 bases between them. CDR3 DNA: TGTGCCAGCAGGACGGACGGTCCCGGGCAGGCTTTCTTT. Protein product: CASRTDGPGQAFF.

This clonotype was counted between two and nine times. The chain has TRBV28 and TRBJ2-7; 9 nucleotides match TRBD2. CDR3 length equals 14 residues. V was pared by 10 bases and J by 0 bases, with 7 bases of the junction left unmatched. Germline CDR1 is MDHEN and CDR2 is SYDVKM. The chain's CDR3 is CAIQDSGSSYEQYF. The CDR3 bases are TGTGCCATACAAGATAGCGGGAGCTCCTACGAGCAGTACTTC.

The J gene is TRBJ1-2, the V gene TRBV15; D uncertain. CDR1 and CDR2 (germline): LNHNV, YYDKDF (reference sequence). V was clipped by 0 bases and J by 3 bases, with 2 bases between them. The CDR3 loop spans 12 amino acids. The CDR3 here is CATSREDYGYTF. The CDR3, as DNA: TGTGCCACCAGCAGAGAAGACTATGGCTACACCTTC.

This sequence joins TRBV6-2 or TRBV6-3 and TRBJ2-1, with TRBD1 as a possible D gene (6 bases). Germline CDR1 reads MNHEY; CDR2 reads SVGEGT. With 8 bases removed from V and 10 bases from J, the gap between germline ends came to 12 bases. This CDR3 is 11 amino acids long. The CDR3 region has the DNA TGTGCCAGCGGGGGCGCCAGGGAGCAGTTCTTC. Translated, it gives CASGGAREQFF.

V usage is TRBV20-1 and J usage is TRBJ1-3; D ambiguous. The CDR3 runs 15 residues. The V end was cut by 0 bases, the J end by 4 bases, with 13 bases between. Germline V gene lookup returns CDR1 DFQATT and CDR2 SNEGSKA (reference sequence). CDR3 protein: CSARDSAPPGNTIYF. The CDR3 DNA reads as TGCAGTGCTAGAGATTCGGCTCCCCCGGGAAACACCATATATTTT.

A note on this clonotype: Its ends do not fully match the called genes, so a read error is possible. CDR3 DNA sequence: TGCGCTAGTGGTTTGGGGGGGGGCTACACCTTC. Translating gives CASGLGGGYTF. The chain is built from TRBV12-5 and TRBJ1-2; perhaps TRBD1 as D (5 bases). Germline assignment: CDR1 LGHNT and CDR2 FRNRAP. CDR3 length: 11 residues.

This clonotype was detected only a few times. The chain's CDR3 is CASSFWPVRLETQYF. CDR3 sequence (DNA): TGTGCCAGCAGCTTCTGGCCAGTCAGGCTCGAGACCCAGTACTTC. The V call is TRBV7-2, the J call TRBJ2-5; D ambiguous. Germline-derived CDR1 and CDR2 are SGHTA and FQGNSA. Between the trimmed V and J ends, which lost 3 bases and 5 bases, there was a span of 16 bases. The CDR3 is 15 amino acids. The full variable domain, in which reference TRBV7-2 and TRBJ2-5 provide the parts outside the CDR3, is GAGVSQSPSNKVTEKGKDVELRCDPISGHTALYWYRQSLGQGLEFLIYFQGNSAPDKSGLPSDRFSAERTGGSVSTLTIQRTQQEDSAVYLCASSFWPVRLETQYFGPGTRLLVL.

In its sample, this clonotype was seen a few times. The J gene is TRBJ2-5, the V gene TRBV5-1; D is perhaps TRBD1 (5 bases). Germline assignment: CDR1 SGHRS and CDR2 YFSETQ. The CDR3 spans 17 residues. Trimming removed 2 bases at V and 4 bases at J, with 21 bases between. The CDR3 is CASSFQSLQAVGETQYF. CDR3 nucleotide sequence: TGCGCCAGCAGCTTCCAATCACTACAGGCCGTAGGAGAGACCCAGTACTTC. The complete variable domain, with remaining parts taken from reference TRBV5-1 and TRBJ2-5, reads KAGVTQTPRYLIKTRGQQVTLSCSPISGHRSVSWYQQTPGQGLQFLFEYFSETQRNKGNFPGRFSGRQFSNSRSEMNVSTLELGDSALYLCASSFQSLQAVGETQYFGPGTRLLVL.

This clonotype came up a few times. The chain recombines TRBV6-1 with TRBJ2-3; a possible D gene is TRBD2 (6 bases). The length of the CDR3 is 13 residues. Looked up from germline, CDR1 is MNHNS and CDR2 is SASEGT. The ends were cut back, 5 bases at V and 4 bases at J, with 10 bases in the middle. The CDR3 sequence is CASSQGLADTQYF. In DNA, the CDR3 is TGTGCCAGCAGTCAGGGACTTGCAGATACGCAGTATTTT.

This clonotype was counted a few times. This chain connects TRBV24-1 to TRBJ1-4; TRBD1 is a possible D gene (5 bases). V was trimmed by 4 bases and J by 9 bases, leaving 11 bases between them. Germline loops: CDR1 KGHDR, CDR2 SFDVKD. The CDR3 loop spans 13 amino acids. CDR3 nucleotide sequence: TGTGCCACCAGTGAAGGGGAGCGGAAAAAACTGTTTTTT. This codes for CATSEGERKKLFF.

This clonotype was seen a handful of times. One end of the junction is discordant with germline, which a read error may explain. The chain carries TRBV7-7 and TRBJ2-3, with a weak D call TRBD2 (5 bases). In germline, CDR1 is SSHAT, CDR2 FNYEAQ (reference sequence). CDR3 size: 14 residues. The CDR3 DNA reads as TGTGCTAGCAGCTTAGGAGGTGTGGCAGATACGCAGTATTTT. It is translated as CASSLGGVADTQYF.